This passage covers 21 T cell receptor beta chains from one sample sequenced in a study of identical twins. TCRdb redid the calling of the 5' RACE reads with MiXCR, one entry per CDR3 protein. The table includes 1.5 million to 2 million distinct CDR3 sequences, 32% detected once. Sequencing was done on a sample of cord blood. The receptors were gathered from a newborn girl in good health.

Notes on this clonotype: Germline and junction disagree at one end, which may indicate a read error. The CDR3 DNA sequence: TGTGCCAGCAGTTTAGGGCTTGGCACAGATACGGAGTATTTT. Its protein is CASSLGLGTDTEYF. The rearrangement joins TRBV12-3 or TRBV12-4 to TRBJ2-3; D gene unclear. CDR3 size: 14 residues.

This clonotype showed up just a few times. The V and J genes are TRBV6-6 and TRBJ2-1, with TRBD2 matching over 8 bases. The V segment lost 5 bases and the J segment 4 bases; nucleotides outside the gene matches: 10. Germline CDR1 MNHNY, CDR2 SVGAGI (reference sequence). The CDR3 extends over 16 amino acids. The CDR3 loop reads CASSTVAGTSYNEQFF. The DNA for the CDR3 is TGTGCCAGCAGTACGGTGGCCGGGACTAGTTACAATGAGCAGTTCTTC.

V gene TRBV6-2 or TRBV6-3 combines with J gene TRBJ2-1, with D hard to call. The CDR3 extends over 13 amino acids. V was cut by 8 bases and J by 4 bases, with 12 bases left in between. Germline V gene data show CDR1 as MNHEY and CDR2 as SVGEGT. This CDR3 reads CASRARWYNEQFF. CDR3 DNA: TGTGCCAGCCGGGCGCGGTGGTACAATGAGCAGTTCTTC.

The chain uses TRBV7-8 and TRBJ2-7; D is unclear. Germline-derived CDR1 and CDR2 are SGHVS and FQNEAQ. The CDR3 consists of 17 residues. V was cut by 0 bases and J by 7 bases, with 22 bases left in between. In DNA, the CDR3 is TGTGCCAGCAGCTTAGCGGCCGGATTGCATCCCTACAATGAGCAGTACTTC. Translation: CASSLAAGLHPYNEQYF.

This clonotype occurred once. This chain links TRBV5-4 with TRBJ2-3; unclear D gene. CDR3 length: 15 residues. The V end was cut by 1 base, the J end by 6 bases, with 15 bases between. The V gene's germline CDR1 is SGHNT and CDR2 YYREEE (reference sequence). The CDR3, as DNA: TGTGCCAGCAGCTTGTGGCCGTCGTCGGAGGATACGCAGTATTTT. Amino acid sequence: CASSLWPSSEDTQYF.

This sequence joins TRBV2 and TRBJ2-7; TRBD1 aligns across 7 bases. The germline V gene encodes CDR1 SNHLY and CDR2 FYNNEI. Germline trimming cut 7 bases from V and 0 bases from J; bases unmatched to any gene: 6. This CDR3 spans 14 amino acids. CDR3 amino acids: CASKRGRSSYEQYF. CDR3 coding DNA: TGTGCCAGCAAGAGGGGGCGAAGCTCCTACGAGCAGTACTTC.

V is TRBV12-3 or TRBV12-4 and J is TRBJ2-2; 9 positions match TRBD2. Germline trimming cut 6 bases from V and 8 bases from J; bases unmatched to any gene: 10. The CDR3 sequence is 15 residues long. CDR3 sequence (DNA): TGTGCCAGCAGGGAATGGACTAGCGCTCTGGGGGAGCTGTTTTTT. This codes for CASREWTSALGELFF.

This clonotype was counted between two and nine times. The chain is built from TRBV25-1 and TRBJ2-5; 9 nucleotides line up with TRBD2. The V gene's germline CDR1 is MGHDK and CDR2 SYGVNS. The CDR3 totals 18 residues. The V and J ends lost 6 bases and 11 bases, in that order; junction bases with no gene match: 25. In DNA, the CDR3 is TGTGCCAGCAGGTCAAGTGGGTCTAGCGGGGCAAACTACAATGAGCAGTACTTC. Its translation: CASRSSGSSGANYNEQYF. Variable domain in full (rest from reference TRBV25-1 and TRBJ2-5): EADIYQTPRYLVIGTGKKITLECSQTMGHDKMYWYQQDPGMELHLIHYSYGVNSTEKGDLSSESTVSRIRTEHFPLTLESARPSHTSQYLCASRSSGSSGANYNEQYFGPGTRLLVL.

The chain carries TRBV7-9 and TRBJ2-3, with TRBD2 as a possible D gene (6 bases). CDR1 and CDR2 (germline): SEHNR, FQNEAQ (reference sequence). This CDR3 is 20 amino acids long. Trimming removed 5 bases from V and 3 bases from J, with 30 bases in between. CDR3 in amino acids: CASSRPRGTLGRSPTDTQYF. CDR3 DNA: TGTGCCAGCAGCCGGCCCCGGGGGACCTTAGGTAGATCACCAACAGATACGCAGTATTTT.

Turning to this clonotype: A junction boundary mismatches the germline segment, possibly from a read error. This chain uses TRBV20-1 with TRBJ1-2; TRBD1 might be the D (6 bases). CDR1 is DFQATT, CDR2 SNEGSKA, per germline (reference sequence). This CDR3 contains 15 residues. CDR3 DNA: TGCGGTGCTAGAGATCGCAGGGGTCCGAACTATGGCTACACCTTC. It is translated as CGARDRRGPNYGYTF.

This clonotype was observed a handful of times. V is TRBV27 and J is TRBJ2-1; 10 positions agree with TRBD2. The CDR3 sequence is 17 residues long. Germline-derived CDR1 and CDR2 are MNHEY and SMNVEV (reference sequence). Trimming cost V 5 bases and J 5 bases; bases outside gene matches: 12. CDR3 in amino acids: CASSPRTSGLPHNEQFF. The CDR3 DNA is TGTGCCAGCAGTCCCCGGACTAGCGGCCTACCTCACAATGAGCAGTTCTTC.

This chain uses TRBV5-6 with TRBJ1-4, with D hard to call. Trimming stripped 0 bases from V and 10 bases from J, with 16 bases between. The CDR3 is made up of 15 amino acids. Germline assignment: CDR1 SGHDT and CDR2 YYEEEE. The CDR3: CASSLAAAIYGKLFF. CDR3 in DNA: TGTGCCAGCAGCTTGGCGGCGGCAATTTACGGAAAACTGTTTTTT.

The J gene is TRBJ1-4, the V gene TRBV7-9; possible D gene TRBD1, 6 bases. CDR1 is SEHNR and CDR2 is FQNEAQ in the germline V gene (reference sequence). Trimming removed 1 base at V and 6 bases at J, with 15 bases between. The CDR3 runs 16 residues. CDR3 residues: CASSLGQDQGYEKLFF. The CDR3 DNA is TGTGCCAGCAGCTTAGGACAGGATCAGGGATATGAAAAACTGTTTTTT.

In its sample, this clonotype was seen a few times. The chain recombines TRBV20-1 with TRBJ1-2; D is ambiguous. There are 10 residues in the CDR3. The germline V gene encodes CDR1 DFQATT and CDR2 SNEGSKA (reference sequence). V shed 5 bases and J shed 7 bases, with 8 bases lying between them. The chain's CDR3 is CSAPPIGYTF. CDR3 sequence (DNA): TGCAGTGCTCCACCTATTGGCTACACCTTC.

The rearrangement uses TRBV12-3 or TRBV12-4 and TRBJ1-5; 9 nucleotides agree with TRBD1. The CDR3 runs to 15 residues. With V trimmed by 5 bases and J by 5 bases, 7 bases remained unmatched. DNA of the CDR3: TGTGCCAGCAGTCTCCGGGACAGGGCTCATCAGCCCCAGCATTTT. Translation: CASSLRDRAHQPQHF.

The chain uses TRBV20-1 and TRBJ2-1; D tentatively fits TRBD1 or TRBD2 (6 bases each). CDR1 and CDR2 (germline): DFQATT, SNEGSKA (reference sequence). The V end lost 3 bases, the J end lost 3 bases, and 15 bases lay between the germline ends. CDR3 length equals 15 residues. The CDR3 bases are TGCAGTGCTAGCCCGGGGGCCTGGGTCTACAATGAGCAGTTCTTC. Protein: CSASPGAWVYNEQFF.

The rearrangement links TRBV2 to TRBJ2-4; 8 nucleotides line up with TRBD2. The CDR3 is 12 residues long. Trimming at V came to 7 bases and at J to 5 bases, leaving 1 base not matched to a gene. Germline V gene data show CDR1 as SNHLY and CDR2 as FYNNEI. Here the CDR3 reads CASTGGQNIQYF. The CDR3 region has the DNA TGTGCCAGCACGGGGGGGCAAAACATTCAGTACTTC.

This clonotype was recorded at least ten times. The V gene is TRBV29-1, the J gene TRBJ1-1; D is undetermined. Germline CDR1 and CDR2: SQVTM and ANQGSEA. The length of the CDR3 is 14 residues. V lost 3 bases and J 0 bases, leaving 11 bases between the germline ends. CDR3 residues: CSVDSTLLNTEAFF. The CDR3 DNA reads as TGCAGCGTTGACTCGACACTTCTGAACACTGAAGCTTTCTTT. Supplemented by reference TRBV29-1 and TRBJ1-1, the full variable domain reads SAVISQKPSRDICQRGTSLTIQCQVDSQVTMMFWYRQQPGQSLTLIATANQGSEATYESGFVIDKFPISRPNLTFSTLTVSNMSPEDSSIYLCSVDSTLLNTEAFFGQGTRLTVV.

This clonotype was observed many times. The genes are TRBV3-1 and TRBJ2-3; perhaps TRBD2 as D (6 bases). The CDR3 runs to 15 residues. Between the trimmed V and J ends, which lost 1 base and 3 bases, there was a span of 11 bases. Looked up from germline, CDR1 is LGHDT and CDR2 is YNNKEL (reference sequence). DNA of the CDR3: TGTGCCAGCAGCCAAGGCGGGGTAAGAACAGATACGCAGTATTTT. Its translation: CASSQGGVRTDTQYF.

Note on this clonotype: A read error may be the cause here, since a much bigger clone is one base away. CDR3: CASSRGFGEQYF. CDR3 nucleotides: TGTGCCAGCAGCCGAGGATTTGGCGAGCAGTACTTC. The chain carries TRBV14 and TRBJ2-5; D is undetermined. The last part of the DNA fits TRBJ2-7 better; the J call may be wrong. This CDR3 is built from 12 residues. CDR1 and CDR2 (germline): SGHDN, FVKESK.

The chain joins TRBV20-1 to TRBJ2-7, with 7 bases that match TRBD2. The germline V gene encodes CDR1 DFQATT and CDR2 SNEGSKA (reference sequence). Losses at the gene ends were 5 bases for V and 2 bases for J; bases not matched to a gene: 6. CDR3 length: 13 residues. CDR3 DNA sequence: TGCAGTGCTTATACCGGGACTACCTACGAGCAGTACTTC. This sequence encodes CSAYTGTTYEQYF.